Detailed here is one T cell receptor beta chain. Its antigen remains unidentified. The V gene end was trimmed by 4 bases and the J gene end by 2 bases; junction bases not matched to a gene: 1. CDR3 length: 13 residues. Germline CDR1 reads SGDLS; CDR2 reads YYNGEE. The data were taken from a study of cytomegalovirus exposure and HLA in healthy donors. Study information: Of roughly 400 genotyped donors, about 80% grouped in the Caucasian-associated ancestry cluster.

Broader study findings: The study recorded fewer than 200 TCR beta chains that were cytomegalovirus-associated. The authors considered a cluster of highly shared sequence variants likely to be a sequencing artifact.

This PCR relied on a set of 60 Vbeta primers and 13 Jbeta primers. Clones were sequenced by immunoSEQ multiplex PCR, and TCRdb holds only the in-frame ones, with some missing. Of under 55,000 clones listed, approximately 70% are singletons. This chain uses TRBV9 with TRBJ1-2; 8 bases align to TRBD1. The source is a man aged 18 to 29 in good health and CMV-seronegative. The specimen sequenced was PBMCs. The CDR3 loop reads CASSNRGNYGYTF. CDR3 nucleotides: TGTGCCAGCAGCAACAGGGGGAACTATGGCTACACCTTC. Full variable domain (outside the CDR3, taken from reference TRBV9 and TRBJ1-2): DSGVTQTPKHLITATGQRVTLRCSPRSGDLSVYWYQQSLDQGLQFLIQYYNGEERAKGNILERFSAQQFPDLHSELNLSSLELGDSALYFCASSNRGNYGYTFGSGTRLTVV.